Listed below are T cell receptor beta chains from one sample, sequenced in a study of vaccination and CD4 T cells after COVID-19. Antigens for these TCRs are unknown. TCRdb re-analysed the PCR reads in MiXCR, keeping a single row per CDR3 protein. The sample has some 26,000 distinct CDR3 sequences; around 66% are singletons. The specimen was CD4+ T cells from blood, cultured in vitro, collected after SARS-CoV-2 vaccination. The source of these receptors is a human donor who received a COVID-19 vaccine. Each CDR3 is given with its conserved first and last residue. The order of the fields is CDR3 protein, CDR3 DNA, V gene, D gene, J gene, clone size. A D gene is named only where the DNA matches it firmly. The listing skips clone size in some rows; elsewhere it reads once, few, many or a size class.

CDR3aa: CASSPQGLGYTF; CDR3nt: TGTGCCAGCAGCCCCCAGGGATTGGGCTACACCTTC; v_gene: TRBV7-2; d_gene: .; j_gene: TRBJ1-2; abundance: .
CDR3aa: CASSNGTGTHEQYF; CDR3nt: TGTGCCAGCAGCAACGGGACAGGGACTCACGAGCAGTACTTC; v_gene: TRBV21-1; d_gene: .; j_gene: TRBJ2-7; abundance: .
CDR3aa: CASSYYKTSPLANTGELFF; CDR3nt: TGTGCCAGCAGTTACTATAAGACTAGCCCCTTGGCGAACACCGGGGAGCTGTTTTTT; v_gene: TRBV6-5; d_gene: TRBD2; j_gene: TRBJ2-2; abundance: .
CDR3aa: CATSDLRFGGTDTQYF; CDR3nt: TGTGCCACCAGTGATTTGAGATTTGGGGGGACAGATACGCAGTATTTT; v_gene: TRBV24-1; d_gene: .; j_gene: TRBJ2-3; abundance: .
CDR3aa: CASSSGSYNSPLHF; CDR3nt: TGCGCCAGCAGTTCAGGATCCTATAATTCACCCCTCCACTTT; v_gene: TRBV10-1; d_gene: .; j_gene: TRBJ1-6; abundance: .
CDR3aa: CASSKDREGQPQHF; CDR3nt: TGTGCCAGCAGTAAGGACAGGGAGGGTCAGCCCCAGCATTTT; v_gene: TRBV2; d_gene: TRBD1; j_gene: TRBJ1-5; abundance: few
CDR3aa: CASSADHGPEETQYF; CDR3nt: TGTGCCAGCAGCGCGGACCATGGCCCCGAAGAGACCCAGTACTTC; v_gene: TRBV12-3/TRBV12-4; d_gene: .; j_gene: TRBJ2-5; abundance: .
CDR3aa: CASSLGSGGQETQYF; CDR3nt: TGTGCCAGCAGCTTAGGTAGCGGGGGGCAAGAGACCCAGTACTTC; v_gene: TRBV5-4; d_gene: TRBD2; j_gene: TRBJ2-5; abundance: .
CDR3aa: CASSLRGGLFGYTF; CDR3nt: TGTGCCAGCAGTTTAAGAGGGGGCCTGTTTGGCTACACCTTC; v_gene: TRBV12-3/TRBV12-4; d_gene: TRBD1; j_gene: TRBJ1-2; abundance: .
CDR3aa: CASSFQVNTEAFF; CDR3nt: TGTGCCAGCAGCTTTCAGGTAAACACTGAAGCTTTCTTT; v_gene: TRBV7-9; d_gene: .; j_gene: TRBJ1-1; abundance: .
CDR3aa: CASSPRGEGNQPQHF; CDR3nt: TGTGCCAGCAGCCCTAGAGGAGAGGGCAATCAGCCCCAGCATTTT; v_gene: TRBV6-2/TRBV6-3; d_gene: .; j_gene: TRBJ1-5; abundance: few
CDR3aa: CATSEPGQGFNEQFF; CDR3nt: TGTGCCACCAGTGAGCCGGGACAGGGGTTCAATGAGCAGTTCTTC; v_gene: TRBV24-1; d_gene: TRBD1; j_gene: TRBJ2-1; abundance: .
CDR3aa: CSAIKGLAGGDEQFF; CDR3nt: TGCAGTGCTATCAAGGGACTAGCGGGTGGGGATGAGCAGTTCTTC; v_gene: TRBV20-1; d_gene: TRBD2; j_gene: TRBJ2-1; abundance: .
CDR3aa: CASGKTSGGAHEQFF; CDR3nt: TGTGCCAGCGGCAAAACTAGCGGGGGGGCCCATGAGCAGTTCTTC; v_gene: TRBV6-1; d_gene: TRBD2; j_gene: TRBJ2-1; abundance: .
CDR3aa: CATSDSDRAGTGELFF; CDR3nt: TGTGCCACCAGTGACTCCGACAGGGCGGGCACCGGGGAGCTGTTTTTT; v_gene: TRBV24-1; d_gene: TRBD1; j_gene: TRBJ2-2; abundance: large
CDR3aa: CASSGQEILLHF; CDR3nt: TGTGCCAGCAGCGGACAGGAGATACTCCTCCACTTT; v_gene: TRBV7-9; d_gene: TRBD1; j_gene: TRBJ1-6; abundance: .
CDR3aa: CASSLSLTSGVQETQYF; CDR3nt: TGTGCCAGCAGCTTATCCTTGACTAGCGGGGTACAAGAGACCCAGTACTTC; v_gene: TRBV7-9; d_gene: TRBD2; j_gene: TRBJ2-5; abundance: .
CDR3aa: CASSLDQETQYF; CDR3nt: TGTGCCAGCAGTTTAGACCAAGAGACCCAGTACTTC; v_gene: TRBV6-5; d_gene: .; j_gene: TRBJ2-5; abundance: .
CDR3aa: CAWSGQGYTEAFF; CDR3nt: TGTGCCTGGAGTGGACAGGGGTACACTGAAGCTTTCTTT; v_gene: TRBV30; d_gene: TRBD1; j_gene: TRBJ1-1; abundance: .
CDR3aa: CSARPGTENNSPLHF; CDR3nt: TGCAGTGCTCGCCCAGGGACGGAGAATAATTCACCCCTCCACTTT; v_gene: TRBV20-1; d_gene: .; j_gene: TRBJ1-6; abundance: .
CDR3aa: CASRNGYTF; CDR3nt: TGTGCCAGCAGGAATGGCTACACCTTC; v_gene: TRBV21-1; d_gene: .; j_gene: TRBJ1-2; abundance: .
CDR3aa: CASRRGGTQNEQYF; CDR3nt: TGTGCCAGCAGGCGTGGGGGGACACAGAACGAGCAGTACTTC; v_gene: TRBV12-3/TRBV12-4; d_gene: .; j_gene: TRBJ2-7; abundance: .
CDR3aa: CASSRSMNTEAFF; CDR3nt: TGTGCCAGTAGTAGATCAATGAACACTGAAGCTTTCTTT; v_gene: TRBV19; d_gene: .; j_gene: TRBJ1-1; abundance: .
CDR3aa: CSALSGRAITDTQYF; CDR3nt: TGCAGTGCTCTCTCGGGGAGGGCGATCACAGATACGCAGTATTTT; v_gene: TRBV20-1; d_gene: TRBD2; j_gene: TRBJ2-3; abundance: once
CDR3aa: CASSLATAGMDTEAFF; CDR3nt: TGTGCCAGCAGCTTAGCAACGGCAGGGATGGACACTGAAGCTTTCTTT; v_gene: TRBV7-9; d_gene: .; j_gene: TRBJ1-1; abundance: .
CDR3aa: CAWSQGSTDTQYF; CDR3nt: TGTGCCTGGAGTCAGGGTAGCACAGATACGCAGTATTTT; v_gene: TRBV30; d_gene: .; j_gene: TRBJ2-3; abundance: .
CDR3aa: CATSVAGPSTDTQYF; CDR3nt: TGTGCCACCAGTGTAGCGGGGCCTAGCACAGATACGCAGTATTTT; v_gene: TRBV24-1; d_gene: TRBD2; j_gene: TRBJ2-3; abundance: few
CDR3aa: CASSLRTGNNSPLHF; CDR3nt: TGTGCCAGCAGCTTACGGACAGGAAATAATTCACCCCTCCACTTT; v_gene: TRBV7-2; d_gene: TRBD1; j_gene: TRBJ1-6; abundance: .
CDR3aa: CASRAPRDRVATNEKLFF; CDR3nt: TGTGCAAGCAGGGCCCCCAGGGACAGAGTCGCAACTAATGAAAAACTGTTTTTT; v_gene: TRBV27; d_gene: TRBD1; j_gene: TRBJ1-4; abundance: .
CDR3aa: CASSSVVGGMETQYF; CDR3nt: TGTGCCAGCAGCTCCGTTGTCGGGGGAATGGAGACCCAGTACTTC; v_gene: TRBV7-9; d_gene: .; j_gene: TRBJ2-5; abundance: few
CDR3aa: CASSISTGRTVWNTEAFF; CDR3nt: TGTGCCAGTAGTATATCGACAGGGAGAACGGTTTGGAACACTGAAGCTTTCTTT; v_gene: TRBV19; d_gene: TRBD1; j_gene: TRBJ1-1; abundance: .
CDR3aa: CASISSVAGGGYSPLHF; CDR3nt: TGTGCCAGTATCTCCAGTGTGGCAGGGGGCGGTTATTCACCCCTCCACTTT; v_gene: TRBV19; d_gene: TRBD1; j_gene: TRBJ1-6; abundance: .
CDR3aa: CASSSKTSGGYNEQFF; CDR3nt: TGTGCCAGCAGCTCCAAGACTAGCGGGGGCTACAATGAGCAGTTCTTC; v_gene: TRBV7-2; d_gene: TRBD2; j_gene: TRBJ2-1; abundance: .
CDR3aa: CSARDRRGYGYTF; CDR3nt: TGCAGTGCTAGAGATCGGCGGGGCTATGGCTACACCTTC; v_gene: TRBV20-1; d_gene: .; j_gene: TRBJ1-2; abundance: .
CDR3aa: CAWSRDSHGNTIYF; CDR3nt: TGTGCCTGGAGCCGGGACAGCCATGGAAACACCATATATTTT; v_gene: TRBV30; d_gene: TRBD1; j_gene: TRBJ1-3; abundance: .
CDR3aa: CAIRRSSYNSPLHF; CDR3nt: TGTGCCATACGACGGAGCTCCTATAATTCACCCCTCCACTTT; v_gene: TRBV6-1; d_gene: .; j_gene: TRBJ1-6; abundance: .
CDR3aa: CSASTDQQHFF; CDR3nt: TGCAGTGCTAGTACGGACCAGCAGCATTTCTTT; v_gene: TRBV20-1; d_gene: .; j_gene: TRBJ1-1; abundance: .
CDR3aa: CASSLQGTGDNTEAFF; CDR3nt: TGTGCCAGCAGCTTACAGGGGACAGGGGACAACACTGAAGCTTTCTTT; v_gene: TRBV7-8; d_gene: TRBD1; j_gene: TRBJ1-1; abundance: .
CDR3aa: CASSLGRGDTQYF; CDR3nt: TGTGCCAGCAGCTTAGGGAGAGGAGATACGCAGTATTTT; v_gene: TRBV11-1; d_gene: .; j_gene: TRBJ2-3; abundance: few
CDR3aa: CASSRQGMNTEAFF; CDR3nt: TGTGCCAGCAGTCGACAGGGCATGAACACTGAAGCTTTCTTT; v_gene: TRBV6-1; d_gene: TRBD1; j_gene: TRBJ1-1; abundance: .
CDR3aa: CSARSPYGYTF; CDR3nt: TGCAGTGCTAGGTCTCCCTATGGCTACACCTTC; v_gene: TRBV20-1; d_gene: .; j_gene: TRBJ1-2; abundance: .
CDR3aa: CASTSVEGLQQPQHF; CDR3nt: TGTGCCAGTACAAGCGTTGAAGGTTTGCAGCAGCCCCAGCATTTT; v_gene: TRBV19; d_gene: .; j_gene: TRBJ1-5; abundance: .
CDR3aa: CASSKDRVSTDTQYF; CDR3nt: TGTGCCAGCAGCAAGGACAGAGTTAGCACAGATACGCAGTATTTT; v_gene: TRBV11-3; d_gene: .; j_gene: TRBJ2-3; abundance: once
CDR3aa: CSARDRGQGGGELFF; CDR3nt: TGCAGTGCTAGAGATCGGGGACAGGGAGGCGGGGAGCTGTTTTTT; v_gene: TRBV20-1; d_gene: TRBD1; j_gene: TRBJ2-2; abundance: few
CDR3aa: CASSDGGLAVQETQYF; CDR3nt: TGCGCCAGCAGTGATGGCGGGCTAGCGGTTCAAGAGACCCAGTACTTC; v_gene: TRBV10-1; d_gene: TRBD2; j_gene: TRBJ2-5; abundance: .